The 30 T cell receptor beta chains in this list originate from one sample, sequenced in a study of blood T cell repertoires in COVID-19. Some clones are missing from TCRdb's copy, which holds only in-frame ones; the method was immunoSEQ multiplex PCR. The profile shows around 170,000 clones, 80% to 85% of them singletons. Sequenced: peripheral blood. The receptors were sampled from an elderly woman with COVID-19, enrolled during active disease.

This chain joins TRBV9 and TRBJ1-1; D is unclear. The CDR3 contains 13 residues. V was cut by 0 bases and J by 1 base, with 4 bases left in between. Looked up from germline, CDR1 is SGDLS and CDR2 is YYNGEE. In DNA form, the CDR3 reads TGTGCCAGCAGCGTAGCACAGAACACTGAAGCTTTCTTT. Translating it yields CASSVAQNTEAFF.

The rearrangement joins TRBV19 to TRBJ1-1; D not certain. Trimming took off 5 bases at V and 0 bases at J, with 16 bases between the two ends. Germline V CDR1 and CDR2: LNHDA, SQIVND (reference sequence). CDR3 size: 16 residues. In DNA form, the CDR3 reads TGTGCCAGTAGTTCCTTACACCGGAGACTGAACACTGAAGCTTTCTTT. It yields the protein CASSSLHRRLNTEAFF.

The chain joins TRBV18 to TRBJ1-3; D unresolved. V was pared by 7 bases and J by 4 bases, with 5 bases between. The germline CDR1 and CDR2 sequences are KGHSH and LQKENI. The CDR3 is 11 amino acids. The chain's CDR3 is CASFTGNTIYF. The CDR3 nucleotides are TGTGCCAGCTTCACAGGAAACACCATATATTTT.

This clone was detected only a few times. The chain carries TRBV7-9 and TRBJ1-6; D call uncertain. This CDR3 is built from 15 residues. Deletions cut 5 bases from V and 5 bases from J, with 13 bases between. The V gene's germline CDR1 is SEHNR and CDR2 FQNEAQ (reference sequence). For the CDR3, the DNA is TGTGCCAGCAGCCGGGATTTCCCGGATAATTCACCCCTCCACTTT. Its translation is CASSRDFPDNSPLHF. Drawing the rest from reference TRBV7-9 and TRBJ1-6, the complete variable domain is DTGVSQNPRHKITKRGQNVTFRCDPISEHNRLYWYRQTLGQGPEFLTYFQNEAQLEKSRLLSDRFSAERPKGSFSTLEIQRTEQGDSAMYLCASSRDFPDNSPLHFGNGTRLTVT.

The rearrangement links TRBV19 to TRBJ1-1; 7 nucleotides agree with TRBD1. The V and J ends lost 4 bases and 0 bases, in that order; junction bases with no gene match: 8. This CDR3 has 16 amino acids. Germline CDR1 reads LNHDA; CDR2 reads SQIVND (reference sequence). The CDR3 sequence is CASSTWDSYMNTEAFF. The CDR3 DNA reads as TGTGCCAGTAGTACTTGGGACAGCTACATGAACACTGAAGCTTTCTTT.

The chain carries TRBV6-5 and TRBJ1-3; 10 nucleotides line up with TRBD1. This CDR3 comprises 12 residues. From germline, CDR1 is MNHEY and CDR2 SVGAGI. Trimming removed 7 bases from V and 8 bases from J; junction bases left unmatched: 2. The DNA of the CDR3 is TGTGCCAGCACCGGACAGGGGGACACCATATATTTT. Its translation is CASTGQGDTIYF.

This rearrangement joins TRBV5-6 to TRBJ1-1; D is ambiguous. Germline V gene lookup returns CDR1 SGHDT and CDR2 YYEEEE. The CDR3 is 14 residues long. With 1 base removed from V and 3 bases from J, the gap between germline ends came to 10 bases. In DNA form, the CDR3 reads TGTGCCAGCAGCTTGAGATTTGCAGACACTGAAGCTTTCTTT. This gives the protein CASSLRFADTEAFF.

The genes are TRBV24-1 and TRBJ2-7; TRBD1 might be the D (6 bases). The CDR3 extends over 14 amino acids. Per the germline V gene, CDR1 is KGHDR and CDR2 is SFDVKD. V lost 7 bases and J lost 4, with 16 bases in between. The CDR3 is CATRGAAGWYEQYF. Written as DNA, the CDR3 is TGTGCCACCAGGGGGGCGGCGGGTTGGTACGAGCAGTACTTC.

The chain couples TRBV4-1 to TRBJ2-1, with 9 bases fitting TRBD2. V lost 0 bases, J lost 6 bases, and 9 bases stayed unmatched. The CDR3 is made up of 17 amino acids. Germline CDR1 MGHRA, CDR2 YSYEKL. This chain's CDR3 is CASSQDPGLAGFNEQFF. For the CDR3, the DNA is TGCGCCAGCAGCCAAGATCCGGGGCTAGCGGGGTTCAATGAGCAGTTCTTC.

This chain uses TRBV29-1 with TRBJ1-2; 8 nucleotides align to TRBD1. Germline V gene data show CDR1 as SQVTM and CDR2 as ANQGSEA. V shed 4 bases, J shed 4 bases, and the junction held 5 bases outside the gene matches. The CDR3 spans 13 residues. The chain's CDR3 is CSVGGTGPYGYTF. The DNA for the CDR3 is TGCAGCGTTGGCGGGACAGGCCCCTATGGCTACACCTTC.

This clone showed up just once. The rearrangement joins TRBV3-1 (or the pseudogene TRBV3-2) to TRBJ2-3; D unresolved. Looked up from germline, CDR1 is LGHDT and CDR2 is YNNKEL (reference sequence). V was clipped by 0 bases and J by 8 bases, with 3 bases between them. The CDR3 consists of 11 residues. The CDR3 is CASSQDLTQYF. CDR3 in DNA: TGTGCCAGCAGCCAAGATCTTACGCAGTATTTT.

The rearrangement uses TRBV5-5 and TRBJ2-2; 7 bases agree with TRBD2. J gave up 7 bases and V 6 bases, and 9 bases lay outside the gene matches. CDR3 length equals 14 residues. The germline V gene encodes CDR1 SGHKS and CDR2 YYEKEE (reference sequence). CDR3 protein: CASTFTSESGELFF. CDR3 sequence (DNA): TGTGCCAGCACCTTTACTAGCGAAAGCGGGGAGCTGTTTTTT.

DNA for the CDR3: TGTGCCAGCAGTTTATCTGGACAGGGAAATCAGCCCCAGCATTTT. Translating gives CASSLSGQGNQPQHF. The genes are TRBV28 and TRBJ1-5; 8 bases match TRBD1. The CDR3 is made up of 15 amino acids. Trimming at V came to 1 base and at J to 4 bases, leaving 3 bases not matched to a gene. Germline values: CDR1 MDHEN, CDR2 SYDVKM.

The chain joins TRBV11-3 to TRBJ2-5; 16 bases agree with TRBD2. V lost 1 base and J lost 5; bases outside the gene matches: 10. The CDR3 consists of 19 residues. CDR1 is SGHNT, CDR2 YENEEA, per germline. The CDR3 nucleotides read TGTGCCAGCAGCTTAGCTGGACCGGGACTAGCGGGGGGGCGTGAGACCCAGTACTTC. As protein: CASSLAGPGLAGGRETQYF.

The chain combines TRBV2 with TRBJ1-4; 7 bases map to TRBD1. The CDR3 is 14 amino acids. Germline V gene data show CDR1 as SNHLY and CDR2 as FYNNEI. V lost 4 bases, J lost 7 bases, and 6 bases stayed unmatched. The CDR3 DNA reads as TGTGCCAGCAGTGCGGACAGGAACCTTGAAAAACTGTTTTTT. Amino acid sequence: CASSADRNLEKLFF. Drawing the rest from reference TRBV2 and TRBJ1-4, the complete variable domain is EPEVTQTPSHQVTQMGQEVILRCVPISNHLYFYWYRQILGQKVEFLVSFYNNEISEKSEIFDDQFSVERPDGSNFTLKIRSTKLEDSAMYFCASSADRNLEKLFFGSGTQLSVL.

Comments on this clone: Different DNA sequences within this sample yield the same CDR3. The CDR3 loop reads CASSPGQGPDTQYF. The CDR3 region has the DNA TGTGCCAGCAGCCCGGGACAGGGACCAGATACGCAGTATTTT. The V gene is TRBV7-2, the J gene TRBJ2-3, with 9 bases that match TRBD1. The CDR3 totals 14 residues. Germline trimming cut 5 bases from V and 4 bases from J; bases unmatched to any gene: 4. The germline V gene encodes CDR1 SGHTA and CDR2 FQGNSA.

DNA for the CDR3: TGTGCCTGGAAAAGGGACAGGACCCGCGAGCAGCCCCAGCATTTT. Protein sequence: CAWKRDRTREQPQHF. This rearrangement joins TRBV30 to TRBJ1-5, with TRBD1 matching 8 bases. With V trimmed by 4 bases and J by 7 bases, 12 bases remained unmatched. CDR1 is GTSNPN, CDR2 SVGIG, per germline (reference sequence). The CDR3 runs to 15 residues.

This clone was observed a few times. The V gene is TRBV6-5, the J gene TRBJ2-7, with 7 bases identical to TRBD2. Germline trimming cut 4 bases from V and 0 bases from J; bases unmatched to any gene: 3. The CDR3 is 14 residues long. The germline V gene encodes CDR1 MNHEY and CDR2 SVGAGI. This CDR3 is CASSWGGGSYEQYF. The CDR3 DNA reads TGTGCCAGCAGTTGGGGGGGAGGCTCCTACGAGCAGTACTTC.

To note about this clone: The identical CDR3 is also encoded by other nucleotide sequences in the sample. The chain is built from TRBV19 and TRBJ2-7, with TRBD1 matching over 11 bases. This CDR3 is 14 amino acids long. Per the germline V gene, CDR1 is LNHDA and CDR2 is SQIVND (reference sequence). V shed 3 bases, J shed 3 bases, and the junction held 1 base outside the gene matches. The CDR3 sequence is CASSMGTGGYEQYF. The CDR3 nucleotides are TGTGCCAGTAGTATGGGGACAGGGGGCTACGAGCAGTACTTC.

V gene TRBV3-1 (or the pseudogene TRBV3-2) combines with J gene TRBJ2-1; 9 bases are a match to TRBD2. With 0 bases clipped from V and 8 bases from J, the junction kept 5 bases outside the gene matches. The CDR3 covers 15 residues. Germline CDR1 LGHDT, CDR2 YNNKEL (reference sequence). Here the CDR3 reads CASSQEIAGAYEQFF. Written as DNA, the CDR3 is TGTGCCAGCAGCCAAGAAATAGCGGGAGCCTATGAGCAGTTCTTC.

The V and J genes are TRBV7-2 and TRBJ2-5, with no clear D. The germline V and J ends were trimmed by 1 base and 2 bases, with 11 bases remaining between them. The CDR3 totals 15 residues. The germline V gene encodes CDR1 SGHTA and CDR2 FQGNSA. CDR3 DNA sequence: TGTGCCAGCAGCTTAGGGCCTAACAGACAAGAGACCCAGTACTTC. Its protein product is CASSLGPNRQETQYF. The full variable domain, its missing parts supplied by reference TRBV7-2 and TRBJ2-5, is GAGVSQSPSNKVTEKGKDVELRCDPISGHTALYWYRQSLGQGLEFLIYFQGNSAPDKSGLPSDRFSAERTGGSVSTLTIQRTQQEDSAVYLCASSLGPNRQETQYFGPGTRLLVL.

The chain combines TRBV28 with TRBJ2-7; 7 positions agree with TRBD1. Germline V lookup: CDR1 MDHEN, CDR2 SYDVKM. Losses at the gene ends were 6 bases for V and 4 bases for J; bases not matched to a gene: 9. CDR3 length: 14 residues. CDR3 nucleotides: TGTGCCAGCAGCCAACCAGCGACAGGGTACGAGCAGTACTTC. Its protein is CASSQPATGYEQYF. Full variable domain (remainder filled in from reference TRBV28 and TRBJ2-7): DVKVTQSSRYLVKRTGEKVFLECVQDMDHENMFWYRQDPGLGLRLIYFSYDVKMKEKGDIPEGYSVSREKKERFSLILESASTNQTSMYLCASSQPATGYEQYFGPGTRLTVT.

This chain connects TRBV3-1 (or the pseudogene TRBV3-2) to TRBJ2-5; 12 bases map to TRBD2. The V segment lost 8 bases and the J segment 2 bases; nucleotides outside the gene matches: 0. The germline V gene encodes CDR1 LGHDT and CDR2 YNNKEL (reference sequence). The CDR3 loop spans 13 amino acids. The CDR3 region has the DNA TGTGCCAGCCTAGCGGGAGGGCAAGAGACCCAGTACTTC. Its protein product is CASLAGGQETQYF.

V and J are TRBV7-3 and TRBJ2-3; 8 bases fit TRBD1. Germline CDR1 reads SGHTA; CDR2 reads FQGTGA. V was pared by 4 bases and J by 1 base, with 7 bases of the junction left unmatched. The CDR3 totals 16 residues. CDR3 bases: TGTGCCAGCAGCTCGCCAGGGGGCTTGGGCACAGATACGCAGTATTTT. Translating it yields CASSSPGGLGTDTQYF.

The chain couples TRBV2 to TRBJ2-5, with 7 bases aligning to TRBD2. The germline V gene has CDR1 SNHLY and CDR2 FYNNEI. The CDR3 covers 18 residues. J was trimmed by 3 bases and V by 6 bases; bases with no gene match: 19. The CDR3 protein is CASSQPNSGTNWEETQYF. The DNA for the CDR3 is TGTGCCAGCAGCCAGCCAAATTCCGGGACTAACTGGGAAGAGACCCAGTACTTC.

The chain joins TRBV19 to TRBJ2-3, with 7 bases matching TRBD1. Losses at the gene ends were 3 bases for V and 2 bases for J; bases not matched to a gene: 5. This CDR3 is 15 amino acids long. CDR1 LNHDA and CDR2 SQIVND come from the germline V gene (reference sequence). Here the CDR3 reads CASSIQTGHTDTQYF. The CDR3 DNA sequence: TGTGCCAGTAGTATCCAGACAGGGCACACAGATACGCAGTATTTT.

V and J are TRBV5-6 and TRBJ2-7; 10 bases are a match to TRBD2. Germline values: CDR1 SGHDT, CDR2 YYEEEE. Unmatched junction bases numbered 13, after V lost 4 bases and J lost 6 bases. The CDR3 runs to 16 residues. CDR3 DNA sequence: TGTGCCAGCAGCCTCACAACCCCTAGCGGGAGAACCGAGCAGTACTTC. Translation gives CASSLTTPSGRTEQYF.

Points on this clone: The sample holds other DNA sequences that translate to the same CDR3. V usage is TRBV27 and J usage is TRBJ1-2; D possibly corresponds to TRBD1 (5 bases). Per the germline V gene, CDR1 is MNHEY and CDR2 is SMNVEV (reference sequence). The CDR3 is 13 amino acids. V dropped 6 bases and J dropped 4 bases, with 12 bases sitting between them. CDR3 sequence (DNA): TGTGCCAGCAGACCGACGGGGGGCTATGGCTACACCTTC. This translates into CASRPTGGYGYTF.

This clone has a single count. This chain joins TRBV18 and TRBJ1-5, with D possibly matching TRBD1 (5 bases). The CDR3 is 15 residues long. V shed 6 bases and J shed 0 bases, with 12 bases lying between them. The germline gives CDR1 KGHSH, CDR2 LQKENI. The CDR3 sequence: CASSPTVNSNQPQHF. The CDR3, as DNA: TGTGCCAGCTCCCCGACAGTGAATAGCAATCAGCCCCAGCATTTT.

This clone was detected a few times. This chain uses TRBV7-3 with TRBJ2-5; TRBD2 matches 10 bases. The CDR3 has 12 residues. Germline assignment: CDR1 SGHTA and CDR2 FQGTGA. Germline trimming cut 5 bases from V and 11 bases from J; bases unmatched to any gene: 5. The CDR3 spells CASSRTSGPQYF. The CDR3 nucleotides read TGTGCCAGCAGCCGGACTAGCGGCCCTCAGTACTTC.